Listed below are T cell receptor beta chains from one sample, sequenced in a study of Ad26.COV2.S vaccination and SARS-CoV-2 variants. Using immunoSEQ multiplex PCR, the repertoire was profiled, and TCRdb retains in-frame clones only, with some absent. The top ten hold roughly 7.4% of the sample, which has hundreds of thousands of clones, about 80% seen once. The source material was peripheral blood, sampled in a trial of Ad26.COV2.S vaccine versus placebo. Receptors originate from a person between 18 and 65 years old who received the Ad26.COV2.S COVID-19 vaccine or a placebo. Both conserved end residues are part of each CDR3. The D gene is left open where the match is weak. Not every row has a clone size; where given, it reads once, few, many or a size class.

cdr3_length,d_call,j_call,clone_size,v_call,cdr3_aa,cdr3_nt
17,-,TRBJ1-5,few,TRBV21-1,CASSKCDSLQCNQPQHF,TGTGCCAGCAGCAAGTGTGACAGCCTACAATGCAATCAGCCCCAGCATTTT
10,-,TRBJ2-1,once,TRBV7-9,CASSRNEQFF,TGTGCCAGCAGCCGAAATGAGCAGTTCTTC
12,-,TRBJ1-4,-,TRBV7-2,CASSFSNEKLFF,TGTGCCAGCAGCTTTTCCAATGAAAAACTGTTTTTT
14,-,TRBJ1-5,-,TRBV19,CASSMFGVNQPQHF,TGTGCCAGTAGTATGTTCGGGGTAAATCAGCCCCAGCATTTT
14,TRBD1,TRBJ1-1,-,TRBV27,CASSRSVRDRGAFF,TGTGCCAGCAGTCGATCCGTCCGGGACAGGGGAGCTTTCTTT
15,-,TRBJ2-5,-,TRBV5-6,CASSPTGLREETQYF,TGTGCCAGCAGCCCCACTGGGTTGAGGGAAGAGACCCAGTACTTC
16,TRBD1,TRBJ2-2,-,TRBV7-3,CASSLMGQGYTGELFF,TGTGCCAGCAGCTTAATGGGACAGGGGTACACCGGGGAGCTGTTTTTT
14,-,TRBJ1-2,-,TRBV5-4,CASRKDGALYGYTF,TGTGCCAGCAGAAAAGACGGGGCCCTCTATGGCTACACCTTC
18,-,TRBJ2-1,-,TRBV14,CASSQGSLISGSYNEQFF,TGTGCCAGCAGCCAAGGGTCCCTGATTAGCGGCTCCTACAATGAGCAGTTCTTC
15,TRBD1,TRBJ2-1,-,TRBV7-2,CASSLRTGESYEQFF,TGTGCCAGCAGCTTAAGGACAGGGGAGTCGTATGAGCAGTTCTTC
17,TRBD1,TRBJ2-1,-,TRBV18,CASSPPSWDRRSGEQFF,TGTGCCAGCTCACCACCGAGCTGGGACAGACGATCCGGTGAGCAGTTCTTC
13,-,TRBJ1-2,-,TRBV19,CASSEAVLYGYTF,TGTGCCAGTAGTGAGGCTGTGTTATATGGCTACACCTTC
15,TRBD2,TRBJ2-3,-,TRBV6-5,CASRFSGGPTDTQYF,TGTGCCAGCAGGTTCTCGGGGGGGCCCACAGATACGCAGTATTTT
14,-,TRBJ1-1,once,TRBV5-4,CASSSERVSTEAFF,TGTGCCAGCAGCTCAGAACGGGTATCCACTGAAGCTTTCTTT
16,TRBD1,TRBJ1-2,-,TRBV5-1,CASSSHVTGGDYGYTF,TGCGCCAGCAGCTCACACGTTACAGGGGGCGACTATGGCTACACCTTC
11,-,TRBJ2-7,-,TRBV20-1,CSASSTYEQYF,TGCAGTGCTAGTAGTACCTACGAGCAGTACTTC
13,-,TRBJ2-7,-,TRBV5-1,CASSLSNSYEQYF,TGCGCCAGCAGCTTGTCCAATTCCTACGAGCAGTACTTC
15,-,TRBJ1-5,-,TRBV19,CASSKPALPNQPQHF,TGTGCCAGTAGTAAACCAGCCCTTCCAAATCAGCCCCAGCATTTT
13,-,TRBJ2-1,-,TRBV9,CASSVGPNNEQFF,TGTGCCAGCAGCGTAGGGCCAAACAATGAGCAGTTCTTC
15,TRBD2,TRBJ2-2,few,TRBV4-2,CASSQASGGAGELFF,TGTGCCAGCAGCCAAGCTAGCGGGGGGGCCGGGGAGCTGTTTTTT
14,TRBD1,TRBJ1-5,-,TRBV2,CASSALDRDQPQHF,TGTGCCAGCAGTGCATTGGACAGGGATCAGCCCCAGCATTTT
15,TRBD2,TRBJ2-3,-,TRBV6-2/TRBV6-3,CASGRQLAGQDTQYF,TGTGCCAGCGGCCGCCAACTAGCGGGCCAAGATACGCAGTATTTT
14,TRBD1,TRBJ2-7,-,TRBV27,CASSLDRASYEQYF,TGTGCCAGCAGTTTAGACAGGGCCTCCTACGAGCAGTACTTC
14,TRBD2,TRBJ2-7,-,TRBV25-1,CASSARGLVVEQYF,TGTGCCAGCAGTGCCAGGGGACTAGTGGTCGAGCAGTACTTC
13,-,TRBJ1-1,-,TRBV12-3/TRBV12-4,CASSLRVVTEAFF,TGTGCCAGCAGTTTAAGGGTTGTGACTGAAGCTTTCTTT
13,-,TRBJ1-6,few,TRBV7-9,CASSSLSGSPLHF,TGTGCCAGCAGCTCTTTGAGCGGTTCACCCCTCCACTTT
14,-,TRBJ2-7,few,TRBV11-3,CASSYGDHRHEQYF,TGTGCCAGCAGCTATGGGGACCACCGCCACGAGCAGTACTTC
15,TRBD2,TRBJ2-5,-,TRBV7-9,CASSPIAGAVETQYF,TGTGCCAGCAGCCCTATAGCGGGAGCAGTAGAGACCCAGTACTTC
14,TRBD2,TRBJ2-1,once,TRBV28,CASNGAGGNNEQFF,TGTGCCAGCAACGGGGCGGGAGGGAACAATGAGCAGTTCTTC
11,-,TRBJ1-2,-,TRBV4-3,CASSQDHGYTF,TGCGCCAGCAGCCAAGATCATGGCTACACCTTC
15,TRBD2,TRBJ2-1,-,TRBV7-6,CASSSRTGGPNEQFF,TGTGCCAGCAGCTCCCGGACGGGGGGGCCCAATGAGCAGTTCTTC
14,TRBD2,TRBJ2-1,-,TRBV11-3,CASSLRAGRHEQFF,TGTGCCAGCAGCTTGAGAGCGGGAAGGCATGAGCAGTTCTTC
15,-,TRBJ2-1,-,TRBV27,CASTPSPGALNEQFF,TGTGCCAGCACCCCTTCACCGGGGGCTTTGAATGAGCAGTTCTTC
16,TRBD1,TRBJ1-1,-,TRBV4-2,CASSPKLGTGWTEAFF,TGTGCCAGCAGCCCCAAGTTGGGGACAGGGTGGACTGAAGCTTTCTTT
13,-,TRBJ1-2,few,TRBV10-2,CASSETGTMGYTF,TGCGCCAGCAGTGAGACAGGAACTATGGGCTACACCTTC
14,-,TRBJ2-7,-,TRBV18,CASSPSTGGYEQYF,TGTGCCAGCTCACCTTCTACTGGCGGGTACGAGCAGTACTTC
15,-,TRBJ2-1,-,TRBV5-8,CASRGGRAAYNEQFF,TGTGCCAGCAGGGGGGGACGGGCTGCCTACAATGAGCAGTTCTTC
16,TRBD1,TRBJ2-5,-,TRBV4-1,CASSPGTGGFLETQYF,TGCGCCAGCAGTCCCGGGACAGGAGGTTTCTTGGAGACCCAGTACTTC
12,-,TRBJ2-2,-,TRBV2,CASFPGAGELFF,TGTGCCAGCTTTCCGGGAGCCGGGGAGCTGTTTTTT
15,TRBD1,TRBJ1-2,few,TRBV4-1,CASSHPGQGAYGYTF,TGCGCCAGCAGCCACCCGGGACAGGGGGCCTATGGCTACACCTTC